This passage covers 22 T cell receptor beta chains from one sample sequenced in a study of shared clonotypes between healthy human individuals. Only in-frame clones appear in the TCRdb table, and some are missing; sequencing was by immunoSEQ multiplex PCR. The data hold some 240,000 clones, with 65% to 70% observed a single time. Material for sequencing was memory CD4+ T cells sorted from blood. Described subset: CD45RA-negative fraction. The receptors originated from a man in his thirties or forties in good health.

The rearrangement joins TRBV6-6 to TRBJ2-7; unclear D gene. V lost 2 bases to trimming and J lost 4 bases, with 6 bases between them. Germline loops: CDR1 MNHNY, CDR2 SVGAGI (reference sequence). The CDR3 covers 12 residues. CDR3 amino acids: CASSYDVYEQYF. The CDR3 DNA is TGTGCCAGCAGTTACGATGTTTACGAGCAGTACTTC.

The chain couples TRBV4-1 to TRBJ2-6; D is unresolved. CDR3 size: 12 residues. The germline V and J ends were trimmed by 2 bases and 11 bases, with 7 bases remaining between them. Germline V gene lookup returns CDR1 MGHRA and CDR2 YSYEKL. This chain's CDR3 is CASSQPKDVLTF. As DNA, the CDR3 is TGCGCCAGCAGCCAACCTAAGGACGTCCTGACTTTC.

This clone was recorded many times. The CDR3 DNA reads as TGTGCCAGCAGTGAACCCGGCTCTGGAAACACCATATATTTT. Encoded protein: CASSEPGSGNTIYF. The V and J genes are TRBV25-1 and TRBJ1-3; D call uncertain. The germline CDR1 and CDR2 sequences are MGHDK and SYGVNS. V lost 2 bases and J lost 0, with 5 bases in between. The CDR3 sequence is 14 residues long.

The chain links TRBV5-8 to TRBJ2-5; 9 nucleotides match TRBD1. The germline CDR1 and CDR2 sequences are SGHTS and YDEGEE. After removal of 4 bases from V and 2 bases from J, the junction contained 3 bases not matched to a gene. CDR3 length: 14 amino acids. CDR3: CASSTGQGQETQYF. For the CDR3, the DNA is TGTGCCAGCAGCACCGGACAGGGGCAAGAGACCCAGTACTTC. The full variable domain, rest sourced from reference TRBV5-8 and TRBJ2-5, is EAGVTQSPTHLIKTRGQQATLRCSPISGHTSVYWYQQALGLGLQFLLWYDEGEERNRGNFPPRFSGRQFPNYSSELNVNALELEDSALYLCASSTGQGQETQYFGPGTRLLVL.

The chain carries TRBV7-6 and TRBJ2-5, with a tentative D call TRBD2 (5 bases). This CDR3 spans 14 amino acids. The V end lost 1 base, the J end lost 5 bases, and 11 bases lay between the germline ends. Germline V lookup: CDR1 SGHVS, CDR2 FNYEAQ. The CDR3 DNA sequence: TGTGCCAGCAGCTTAGTGGCAGGAGGCGAGACCCAGTACTTC. It is translated as CASSLVAGGETQYF.

The count of this clone is one. J is TRBJ2-1 and V is TRBV19; a possible D gene is TRBD1 (6 bases). Germline V gives CDR1 LNHDA, CDR2 SQIVND (reference sequence). V was cut by 10 bases and J by 5 bases, with 21 bases left in between. This CDR3 spans 15 amino acids. CDR3 sequence: CATLPRDNLDNEQFF. DNA for the CDR3: TGTGCCACCCTGCCCCGGGACAATTTAGACAATGAGCAGTTCTTC.

V usage is TRBV6-1 and J usage is TRBJ2-1, with a tentative D call TRBD2 (6 bases). Trimming removed 0 bases from V and 5 bases from J, with 8 bases in between. Germline loops: CDR1 MNHNS, CDR2 SASEGT. The CDR3 contains 14 residues. The CDR3 loop is CASSEAGGDNEQFF. The CDR3 region has the DNA TGTGCCAGCAGTGAAGCAGGAGGGGACAATGAGCAGTTCTTC.

V gene TRBV5-6 combines with J gene TRBJ1-2; TRBD1 matches at 8 bases. The V gene end was trimmed by 6 bases and the J gene end by 5 bases; junction bases not matched to a gene: 9. This CDR3 has 14 amino acids. Per germline, CDR1 SGHDT and CDR2 YYEEEE. CDR3 sequence (DNA): TGTGCCAGCATTCGAGGACAGGGAGGGTATGGCTACACCTTC. Its translation: CASIRGQGGYGYTF. Looking up the rest from reference TRBV5-6 and TRBJ1-2 gives the full variable domain: DAGVTQSPTHLIKTRGQQVTLRCSPKSGHDTVSWYQQALGQGPQFIFQYYEEEERQRGNFPDRFSGHQFPNYSSELNVNALLLGDSALYLCASIRGQGGYGYTFGSGTRLTVV.

J is TRBJ2-1 and V is TRBV2; D perhaps matches TRBD1 (5 bases). There are 15 residues in the CDR3. The V end was cut by 4 bases, the J end by 3 bases, with 13 bases between. The germline gives CDR1 SNHLY, CDR2 FYNNEI. This chain's CDR3 is CASSVDSQDYNEQFF. CDR3 coding DNA: TGTGCCAGCAGTGTCGACAGCCAGGACTACAATGAGCAGTTCTTC.

The chain links TRBV29-1 to TRBJ2-1; 10 bases are shared with TRBD2. The CDR3 spans 15 residues. The trim removed 3 bases at V and 9 bases at J, leaving 11 bases unmatched. Germline CDR1 is SQVTM and CDR2 is ANQGSEA. CDR3 nucleotide sequence: TGCAGCGTTGATGCTTGGCTAGCGGGAGACCGTGAGCAGTTCTTC. This sequence encodes CSVDAWLAGDREQFF.

The V call is TRBV29-1, the J call TRBJ2-5; TRBD2 agrees at 8 bases. Germline CDR1 reads SQVTM; CDR2 reads ANQGSEA. J was trimmed by 2 bases and V by 7 bases; bases with no gene match: 6. This CDR3 contains 13 residues. The CDR3 DNA reads TGCAGCGGACGGGGGGGGCAGCAAGAGACCCAGTACTTC. Residues: CSGRGGQQETQYF.

V usage is TRBV6-5 and J usage is TRBJ2-3, with D perhaps being TRBD1 or TRBD2 (5 bases each). Trimming stripped 5 bases from V and 5 bases from J, with 14 bases between. This CDR3 comprises 14 residues. CDR1 is MNHEY and CDR2 is SVGAGI in the germline V gene. The chain's CDR3 is CASSPSSGRDTQYF. The CDR3 DNA sequence: TGTGCCAGCAGTCCCTCGTCAGGGAGAGATACGCAGTATTTT.

This clone was picked up one time. The CDR3 reads CASSLAAFSSGGETQYF. The CDR3 nucleotides read TGTGCCAGCAGCTTAGCGGCTTTTTCTAGCGGAGGGGAGACCCAGTACTTC. This rearrangement joins TRBV7-2 to TRBJ2-5, with 7 bases identical to TRBD2. The CDR3 has 17 residues. The V segment lost 0 bases and the J segment 5 bases; nucleotides outside the gene matches: 12. Germline assignment: CDR1 SGHTA and CDR2 FQGNSA.

The chain is built from TRBV7-2 and TRBJ1-2; D ambiguous. In germline, CDR1 is SGHTA, CDR2 FQGNSA. The CDR3 has 16 residues. Trimming removed 2 bases from V and 0 bases from J, with 13 bases in between. For the CDR3, the DNA is TGTGCCAGCAGCTTAATCTCGGGGTCTCCTAACTATGGCTACACCTTC. This codes for CASSLISGSPNYGYTF.

The gene calls are TRBV27 and TRBJ2-7, with TRBD2 identical over 11 bases. Germline assignment: CDR1 MNHEY and CDR2 SMNVEV (reference sequence). The CDR3 is 15 amino acids. V was pared by 6 bases and J by 2 bases, with 6 bases of the junction left unmatched. This CDR3 is CASREGSGRAYEQYF. The CDR3 DNA is TGTGCCAGCAGGGAGGGTAGCGGGAGGGCCTACGAGCAGTACTTC.

The chain recombines TRBV10-3 with TRBJ2-6, with D possibly being TRBD2 (6 bases). The CDR3 has 14 residues. Trimming stripped 10 bases from V and 2 bases from J, with 12 bases between. From germline, CDR1 is ENHRY and CDR2 SYGVKD. The CDR3 sequence is CATHPGAGANVLTF. Written as DNA, the CDR3 is TGTGCCACCCACCCGGGGGCTGGGGCCAACGTCCTGACTTTC.

The gene calls are TRBV9 and TRBJ1-2; D remains unclear. The CDR3 has 15 residues. Trimming stripped 3 bases from V and 7 bases from J, with 19 bases between. Germline assignment: CDR1 SGDLS and CDR2 YYNGEE. Here the CDR3 reads CASSASGRSWGGYTF. The CDR3 DNA reads as TGTGCCAGCAGCGCTTCTGGGCGGTCCTGGGGTGGCTACACCTTC.

This clone has ten or more counts. The rearrangement joins TRBV5-1 to TRBJ2-5; D remains unclear. The germline V gene encodes CDR1 SGHRS and CDR2 YFSETQ. The CDR3 has 13 residues. The V end was cut by 0 bases, the J end by 1 base, with 4 bases between. The CDR3, as DNA: TGCGCCAGCAGCTTGGGTATCCAAGAGACCCAGTACTTC. It is translated as CASSLGIQETQYF.

There are a few counts of this clone. The genes are TRBV4-2 and TRBJ2-7; possibly TRBD2 for D (6 bases). Between the trimmed V and J ends, which lost 5 bases and 2 bases, there was a span of 13 bases. The germline CDR1 and CDR2 sequences are LGHNA and YNFKEQ. This CDR3 contains 14 residues. As DNA, the CDR3 is TGTGCCAGCAGCTTTAGGGACTCGACCTACGAGCAGTACTTC. Protein: CASSFRDSTYEQYF.

The chain employs TRBV30 and TRBJ2-6, with D uncertain. The ends were cut back, 0 bases at V and 0 bases at J, with 3 bases in the middle. Germline CDR1 is GTSNPN and CDR2 is SVGIG (reference sequence). This CDR3 comprises 14 residues. CDR3 DNA sequence: TGTGCCTGGAGTGTCCTCTCTGGGGCCAACGTCCTGACTTTC. Its translation: CAWSVLSGANVLTF.

The chain couples TRBV2 to TRBJ2-5; the D is unclear. V was cut by 8 bases and J by 2 bases, with 9 bases left in between. The CDR3 totals 12 residues. Germline lookup yields CDR1 SNHLY and CDR2 FYNNEI. The CDR3 coding sequence is TGTGCCAGCGTTACGGATCAAGAGACCCAGTACTTC. It specifies CASVTDQETQYF.

The V call is TRBV5-6, the J call TRBJ2-2, with TRBD2 as a possible D gene (6 bases). This CDR3 is built from 14 residues. Germline V gene sequence: CDR1 SGHDT, CDR2 YYEEEE. Trimming cost V 4 bases and J 4 bases, with 11 bases left between them. This chain's CDR3 is CASSDREPTGELFF. The CDR3 DNA reads as TGTGCCAGCAGCGACCGGGAGCCCACCGGGGAGCTGTTTTTT.